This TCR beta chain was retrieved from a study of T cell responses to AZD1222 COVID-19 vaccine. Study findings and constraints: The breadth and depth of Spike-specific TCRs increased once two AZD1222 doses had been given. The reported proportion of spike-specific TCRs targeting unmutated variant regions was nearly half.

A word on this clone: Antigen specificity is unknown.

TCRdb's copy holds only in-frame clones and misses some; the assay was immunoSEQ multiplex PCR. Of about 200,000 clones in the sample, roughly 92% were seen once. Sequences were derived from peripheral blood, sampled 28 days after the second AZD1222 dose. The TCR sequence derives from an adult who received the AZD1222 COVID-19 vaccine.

In nucleotides, the CDR3 is TGTGCCAGCAGCCGCGTGGGGAATGAAGCTTTCTTT. This codes for CASSRVGNEAFF. V usage is TRBV5-5 and J usage is TRBJ1-1, with D uncertain. The germline V and J ends were trimmed by 4 bases and 7 bases, with 11 bases remaining between them. Per the germline V gene, CDR1 is SGHKS and CDR2 is YYEKEE (reference sequence). The CDR3 contains 12 residues. The variable domain in full, with the rest retrieved from reference TRBV5-5 and TRBJ1-1, is DAGVTQSPTHLIKTRGQQVTLRCSPISGHKSVSWYQQVLGQGPQFIFQYYEKEERGRGNFPDRFSARQFPNYSSELNVNALLLGDSALYLCASSRVGNEAFFGQGTRLTVV.